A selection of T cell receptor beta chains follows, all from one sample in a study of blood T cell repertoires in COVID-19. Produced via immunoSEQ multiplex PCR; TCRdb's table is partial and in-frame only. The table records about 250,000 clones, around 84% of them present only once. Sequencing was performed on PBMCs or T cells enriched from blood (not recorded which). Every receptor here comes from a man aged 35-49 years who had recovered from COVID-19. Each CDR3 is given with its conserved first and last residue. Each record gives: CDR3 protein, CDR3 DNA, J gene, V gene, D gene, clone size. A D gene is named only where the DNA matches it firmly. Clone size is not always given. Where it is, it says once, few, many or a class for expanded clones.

CASTRLVGATDTQYF	TGTGCCAGCACCCGTTTGGTGGGAGCCACAGATACGCAGTATTTT	TRBJ2-3	TRBV27	.	.
CASSEMSGGQLGETQYF	TGCGCCAGCAGCGAAATGTCAGGGGGACAACTAGGAGAGACCCAGTACTTC	TRBJ2-5	TRBV4-1	TRBD1	.
CASSSGQGIAGELFF	TGTGCCAGCAGTTCTGGACAGGGGATCGCCGGGGAGCTGTTTTTT	TRBJ2-2	TRBV28	TRBD1	.
CASISTGTPINYGYTF	TGTGCCAGTATCTCGACCGGGACACCTATTAACTATGGCTACACCTTC	TRBJ1-2	TRBV19	.	.
CASSLGAQGGYTF	TGCGCCAGCAGCTTGGGGGCCCAGGGTGGCTACACCTTC	TRBJ1-2	TRBV5-1	.	once
CASSLDRGYGYTF	TGTGCCAGCAGTTTAGACAGGGGATATGGCTACACCTTC	TRBJ1-2	TRBV27	TRBD1	.
CSVPGQVDQPQHF	TGCAGCGTACCGGGACAGGTCGATCAGCCCCAGCATTTT	TRBJ1-5	TRBV29-1	TRBD1	.
CASSPTNGGYEQYF	TGTGCCAGCTCACCAACCAACGGGGGATACGAGCAGTACTTC	TRBJ2-7	TRBV18	.	once
CASSYGWGGYEQYF	TGTGCCAGCAGTTACGGTTGGGGGGGGTACGAGCAGTACTTC	TRBJ2-7	TRBV6-2/TRBV6-3	TRBD2	.
CASSRQDRVEKLFF	TGTGCCAGCAGCCGGCAGGACAGGGTTGAAAAACTGTTTTTT	TRBJ1-4	TRBV5-8	TRBD1	.
CASSQGSGQGRQPQHF	TGCGCCAGCAGCCAAGGTTCAGGACAGGGGCGACAGCCCCAGCATTTT	TRBJ1-5	TRBV4-1	TRBD1	.
CASSMDSNYGYTF	TGTGCCAGTAGTATGGACAGTAACTATGGCTACACCTTC	TRBJ1-2	TRBV19	.	.
CASRDLLAPYNEQFF	TGTGCCAGCAGAGACCTTCTAGCGCCCTACAATGAGCAGTTCTTC	TRBJ2-1	TRBV6-5	.	.
CASSLIRAYNEQFF	TGTGCCAGCAGTTTGATCAGGGCCTACAATGAGCAGTTCTTC	TRBJ2-1	TRBV28	.	once
CASSFGTAMNTEAFF	TGTGCCAGCAGCTTTGGGACAGCTATGAACACTGAAGCTTTCTTT	TRBJ1-1	TRBV7-9	TRBD1	.
CASSLTGSSYNEQFF	TGTGCCAGCAGCTTGACAGGGAGCTCCTACAATGAGCAGTTCTTC	TRBJ2-1	TRBV5-5	.	.
CASSVRTGVVPYEQYF	TGCGCCAGCAGCGTAAGGACAGGGGTTGTACCCTACGAGCAGTACTTC	TRBJ2-7	TRBV5-1	TRBD1	.